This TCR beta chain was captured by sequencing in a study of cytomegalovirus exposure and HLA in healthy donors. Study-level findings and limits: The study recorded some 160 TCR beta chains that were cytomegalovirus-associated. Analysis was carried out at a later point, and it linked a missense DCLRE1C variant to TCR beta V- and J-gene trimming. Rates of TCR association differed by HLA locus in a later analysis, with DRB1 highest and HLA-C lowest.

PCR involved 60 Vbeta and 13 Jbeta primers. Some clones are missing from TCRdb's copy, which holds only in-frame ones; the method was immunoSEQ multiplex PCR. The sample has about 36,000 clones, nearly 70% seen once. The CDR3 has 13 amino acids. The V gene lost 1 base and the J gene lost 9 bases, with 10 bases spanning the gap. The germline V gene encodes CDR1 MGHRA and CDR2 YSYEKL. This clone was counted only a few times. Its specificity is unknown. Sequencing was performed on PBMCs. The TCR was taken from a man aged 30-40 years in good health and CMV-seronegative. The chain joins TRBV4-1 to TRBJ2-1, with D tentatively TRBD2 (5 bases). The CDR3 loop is CASSQAAGIEQFF. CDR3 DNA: TGCGCCAGCAGCCAAGCCGCCGGGATTGAGCAGTTCTTC.